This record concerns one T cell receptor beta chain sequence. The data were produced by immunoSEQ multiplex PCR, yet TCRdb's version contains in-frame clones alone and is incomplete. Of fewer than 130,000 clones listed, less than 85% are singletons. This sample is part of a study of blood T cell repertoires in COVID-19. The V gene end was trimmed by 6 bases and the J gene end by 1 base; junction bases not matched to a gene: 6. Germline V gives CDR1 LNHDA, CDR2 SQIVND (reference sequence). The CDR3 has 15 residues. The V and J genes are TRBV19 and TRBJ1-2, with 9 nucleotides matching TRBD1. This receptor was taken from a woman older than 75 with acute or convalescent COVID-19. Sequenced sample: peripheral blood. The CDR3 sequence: CASSRGQGNNYGYTF. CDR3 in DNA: TGTGCCAGTAGCAGGGGACAGGGAAATAACTATGGCTACACCTTC. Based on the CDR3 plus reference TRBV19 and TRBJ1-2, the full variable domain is DGGITQSPKYLFRKEGQNVTLSCEQNLNHDAMYWYRQDPGQGLRLIYYSQIVNDFQKGDIAEGYSVSREKKESFPLTVTSAQKNPTAFYLCASSRGQGNNYGYTFGSGTRLTVV.